This T cell receptor (beta chain) was documented in a study of T cells in Graves' hyperthyroidism and ophthalmopathy. The study's findings and limits: Among thyroid clonotypes expanded above 0.001, most also appeared in blood.

RNA transcripts were the template for amplifying TCR beta CDR3 regions. When the TCR CDR3 underwent first-round RT-PCR, the HTBI primer set was used. TCRdb re-called the multiplex PCR reads through MiXCR, storing one row per CDR3 protein. The sample includes about 600,000 distinct CDR3 sequences, 14% of them seen just once. This clonotype was seen many times. Its target is not known. Ophthalmopathy patients all had a Clinical Activity Score of at least 3, a NOSPECS grade of at least 4 and disease under 3 months old. The PBMCs were sourced from fresh peripheral blood (more than 8.5 ml). Trimming took 4 bases from V and 8 from J, leaving 14 bases between them. CDR1 GTSNPN and CDR2 SVGIG come from the germline V gene (reference sequence). The CDR3 is 13 residues long.

The chain employs TRBV30 and TRBJ1-4; TRBD1 might be the D (6 bases). This clonotype originated in a woman aged 18-29 years with Graves' ophthalmopathy. Sequencing was carried out using blood. The CDR3: CAWTPGAYEKLFF. CDR3 bases: TGTGCCTGGACCCCGGGGGCATACGAAAAACTGTTTTTT.